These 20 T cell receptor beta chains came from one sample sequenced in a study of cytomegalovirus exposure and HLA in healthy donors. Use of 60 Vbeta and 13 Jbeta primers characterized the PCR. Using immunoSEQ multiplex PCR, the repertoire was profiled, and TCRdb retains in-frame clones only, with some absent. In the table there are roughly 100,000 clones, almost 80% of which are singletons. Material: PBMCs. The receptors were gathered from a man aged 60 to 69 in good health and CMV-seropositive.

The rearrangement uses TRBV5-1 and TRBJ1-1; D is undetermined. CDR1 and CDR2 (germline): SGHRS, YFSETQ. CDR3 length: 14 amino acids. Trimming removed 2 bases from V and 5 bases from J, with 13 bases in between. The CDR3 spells CASSLRPRGTEAFF. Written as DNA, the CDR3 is TGCGCCAGCAGCTTACGCCCTAGAGGGACTGAAGCTTTCTTT.

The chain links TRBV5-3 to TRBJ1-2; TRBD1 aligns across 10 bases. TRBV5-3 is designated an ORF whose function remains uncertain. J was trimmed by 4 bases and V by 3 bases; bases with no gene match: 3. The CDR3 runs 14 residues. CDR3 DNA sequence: TGTGCCAGAAGCTGGGACAGGGGCCGCTATGGCTACACCTTC. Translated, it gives CARSWDRGRYGYTF.

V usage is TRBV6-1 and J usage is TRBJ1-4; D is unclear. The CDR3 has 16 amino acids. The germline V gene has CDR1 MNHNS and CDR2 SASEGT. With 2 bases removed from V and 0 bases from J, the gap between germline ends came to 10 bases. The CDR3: CASSEQAIATNEKLFF. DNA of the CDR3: TGTGCCAGCAGTGAACAGGCTATCGCAACTAATGAAAAACTGTTTTTT.

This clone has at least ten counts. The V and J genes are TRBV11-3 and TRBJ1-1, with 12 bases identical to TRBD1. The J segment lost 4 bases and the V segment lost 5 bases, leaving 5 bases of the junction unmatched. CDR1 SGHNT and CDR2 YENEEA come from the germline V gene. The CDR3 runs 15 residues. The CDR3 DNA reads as TGTGCCAGCAGCACGGGACAGGGGGCTTCCACTGAAGCTTTCTTT. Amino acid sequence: CASSTGQGASTEAFF. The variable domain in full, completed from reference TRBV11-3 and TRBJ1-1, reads EAGVVQSPRYKIIEKKQPVAFWCNPISGHNTLYWYLQNLGQGPELLIRYENEEAVDDSQLPKDRFSAERLKGVDSTLKIQPAELGDSAVYLCASSTGQGASTEAFFGQGTRLTVV.

The CDR3 here is CASSLRGRQETQYF. The DNA for the CDR3 is TGTGCCAGCAGCTTACGAGGGAGACAAGAGACCCAGTACTTC. The chain carries TRBV7-8 and TRBJ2-5; possibly TRBD2 for D (5 bases). Germline CDR1 and CDR2: SGHVS and FQNEAQ. Trimming stripped 2 bases from V and 2 bases from J, with 9 bases between. CDR3 length: 14 residues. The full variable domain, completed using reference TRBV7-8 and TRBJ2-5, is GAGVSQSPRYKVAKRGQDVALRCDPISGHVSLFWYQQALGQGPEFLTYFQNEAQLDKSGLPSDRFFAERPEGSVSTLKIQRTQQEDSAVYLCASSLRGRQETQYFGPGTRLLVL.

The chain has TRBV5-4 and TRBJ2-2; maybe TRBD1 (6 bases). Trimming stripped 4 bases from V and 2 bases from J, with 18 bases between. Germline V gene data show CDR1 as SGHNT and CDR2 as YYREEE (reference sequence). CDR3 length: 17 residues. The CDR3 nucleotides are TGTGCCAGCAGCCCCCCCAAACTAGGGGGAAACACCGGGGAGCTGTTTTTT. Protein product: CASSPPKLGGNTGELFF.

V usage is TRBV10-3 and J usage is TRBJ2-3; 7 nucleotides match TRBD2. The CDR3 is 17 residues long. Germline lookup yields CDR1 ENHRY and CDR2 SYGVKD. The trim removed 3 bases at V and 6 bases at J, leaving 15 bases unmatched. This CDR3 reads CAISEIIAGSLTDTQYF. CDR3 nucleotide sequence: TGTGCCATCAGTGAAATTATAGCGGGCTCCCTCACGGATACGCAGTATTTT.

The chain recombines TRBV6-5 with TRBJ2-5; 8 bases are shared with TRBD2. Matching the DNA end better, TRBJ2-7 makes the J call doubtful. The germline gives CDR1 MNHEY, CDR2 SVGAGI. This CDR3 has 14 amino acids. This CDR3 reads CASSYAAGTSEQYF. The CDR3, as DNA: TGTGCCAGCAGTTACGCGGCAGGGACTAGCGAGCAGTACTTC.

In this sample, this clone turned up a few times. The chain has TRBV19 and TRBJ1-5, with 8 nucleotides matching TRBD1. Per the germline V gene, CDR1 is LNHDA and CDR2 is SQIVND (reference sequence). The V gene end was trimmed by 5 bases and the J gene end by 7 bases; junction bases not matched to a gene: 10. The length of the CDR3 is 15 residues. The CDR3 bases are TGTGCCAGTAGTGGAAGGACAGGGATGATACAGCCCCAGCATTTT. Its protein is CASSGRTGMIQPQHF.

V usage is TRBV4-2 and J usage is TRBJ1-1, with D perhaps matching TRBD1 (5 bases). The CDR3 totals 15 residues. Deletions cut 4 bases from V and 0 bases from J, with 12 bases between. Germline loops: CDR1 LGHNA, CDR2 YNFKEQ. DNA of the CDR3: TGTGCCAGCAGCCCCTCTGGGGGGGTGAACACTGAAGCTTTCTTT. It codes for CASSPSGGVNTEAFF.

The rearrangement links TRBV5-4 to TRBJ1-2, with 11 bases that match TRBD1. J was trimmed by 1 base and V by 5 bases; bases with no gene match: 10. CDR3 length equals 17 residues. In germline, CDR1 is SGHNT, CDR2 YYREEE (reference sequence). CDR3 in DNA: TGTGCCAGCAGGACCGGACAGGGGGCATTGGATAACTATGGCTACACCTTC. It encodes CASRTGQGALDNYGYTF.

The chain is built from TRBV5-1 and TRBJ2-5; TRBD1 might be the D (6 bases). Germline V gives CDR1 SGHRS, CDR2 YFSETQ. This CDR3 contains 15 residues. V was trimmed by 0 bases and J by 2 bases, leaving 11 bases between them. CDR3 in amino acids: CASSLEAGEQETQYF. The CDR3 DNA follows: TGCGCCAGCAGCTTGGAGGCAGGGGAGCAAGAGACCCAGTACTTC. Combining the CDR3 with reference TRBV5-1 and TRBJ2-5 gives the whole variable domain KAGVTQTPRYLIKTRGQQVTLSCSPISGHRSVSWYQQTPGQGLQFLFEYFSETQRNKGNFPGRFSGRQFSNSRSEMNVSTLELGDSALYLCASSLEAGEQETQYFGPGTRLLVL.

CDR3 bases: TGTGCCAGCAGCCCCTTTAGCGGGGGCACCGGGGAGCTGTTTTTT. It encodes CASSPFSGGTGELFF. This chain connects TRBV5-4 to TRBJ2-2; 9 nucleotides agree with TRBD2. The V gene's germline CDR1 is SGHNT and CDR2 YYREEE (reference sequence). CDR3 length: 15 amino acids. The junction had 5 bases not matched to a gene; V was cut back by 4 bases and J by 4 bases.

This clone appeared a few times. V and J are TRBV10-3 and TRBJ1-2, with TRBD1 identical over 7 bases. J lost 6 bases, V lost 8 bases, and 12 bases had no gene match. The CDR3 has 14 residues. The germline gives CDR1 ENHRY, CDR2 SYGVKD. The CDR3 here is CAILRQGTGNGYTF. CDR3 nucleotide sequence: TGTGCCATCCTGAGACAGGGAACTGGGAATGGCTACACCTTC.

CDR3 DNA: TGCGCCAGCAGCCAAGAGGCGGGCGCCACTTACAATGAGCAGTTCTTC. Its translation: CASSQEAGATYNEQFF. This chain links TRBV4-1 with TRBJ2-1, with a tentative D call TRBD2 (5 bases). V was trimmed by 0 bases and J by 4 bases, leaving 13 bases between them. The CDR3 contains 16 residues. Germline CDR1 and CDR2: MGHRA and YSYEKL.

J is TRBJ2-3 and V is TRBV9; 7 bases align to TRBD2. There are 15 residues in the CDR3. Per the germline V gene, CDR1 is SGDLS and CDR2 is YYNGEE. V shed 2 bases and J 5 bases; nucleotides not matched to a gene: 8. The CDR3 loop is CASSVPTGGIDTQYF. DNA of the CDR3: TGTGCCAGCAGCGTCCCTACGGGGGGAATAGATACGCAGTATTTT. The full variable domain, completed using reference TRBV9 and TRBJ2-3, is DSGVTQTPKHLITATGQRVTLRCSPRSGDLSVYWYQQSLDQGLQFLIQYYNGEERAKGNILERFSAQQFPDLHSELNLSSLELGDSALYFCASSVPTGGIDTQYFGPGTRLTVL.

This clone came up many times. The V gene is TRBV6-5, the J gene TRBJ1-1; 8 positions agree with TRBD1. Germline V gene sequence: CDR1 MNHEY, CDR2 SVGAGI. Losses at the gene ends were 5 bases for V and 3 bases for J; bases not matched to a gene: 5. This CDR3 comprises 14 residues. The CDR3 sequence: CASSKRQGYTEAFF. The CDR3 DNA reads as TGTGCCAGCAGTAAACGACAGGGGTACACTGAAGCTTTCTTT.

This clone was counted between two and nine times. This CDR3 is CASSWDFSPGNEQFF. The CDR3 bases are TGTGCCAGCAGCTGGGACTTTTCTCCCGGCAATGAGCAGTTCTTC. This chain joins TRBV5-6 and TRBJ2-1; tentative D call: TRBD2 (6 bases). CDR1 is SGHDT and CDR2 is YYEEEE in the germline V gene. There are 15 residues in the CDR3. V lost 3 bases to trimming and J lost 6 bases, with 16 bases between them.

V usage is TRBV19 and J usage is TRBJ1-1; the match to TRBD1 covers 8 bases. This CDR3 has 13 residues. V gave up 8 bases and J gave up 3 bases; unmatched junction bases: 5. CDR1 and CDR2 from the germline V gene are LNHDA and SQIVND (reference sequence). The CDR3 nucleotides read TGTGCCAGTTCAGGGGGCGCGGACACTGAAGCTTTCTTT. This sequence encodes CASSGGADTEAFF.

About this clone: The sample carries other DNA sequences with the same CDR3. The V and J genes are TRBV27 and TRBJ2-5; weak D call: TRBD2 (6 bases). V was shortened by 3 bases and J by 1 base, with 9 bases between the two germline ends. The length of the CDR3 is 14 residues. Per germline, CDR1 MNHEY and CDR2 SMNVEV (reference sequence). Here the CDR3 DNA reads TGTGCCAGCAGTTTGGCGGGGACCCAAGAGACCCAGTACTTC. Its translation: CASSLAGTQETQYF.